Only a few counts were recorded for the clone carrying this TCR beta chain. The antigen is undetermined. The source of the sample is a study of cytomegalovirus exposure and HLA in healthy donors. Study-wide points: Altogether, 150 to 200 TCR beta chains were recorded as cytomegalovirus-associated. One cluster of highly shared sequence variants probably arose as a sequencing artifact. Immune exposure information available was restricted to CMV serostatus.

Per the germline V gene, CDR1 is LGHNA and CDR2 is YSLEER. This CDR3 has 15 residues. V lost 4 bases, J lost 1 base, and 6 bases stayed unmatched. Primers included in the PCR were 60 Vbeta and 13 Jbeta primers. The assay was immunoSEQ multiplex PCR, and TCRdb's table has in-frame clones only and misses some. The table has 150,000 to 200,000 clones, about 85% seen once; the top ten hold 1% to 1.5%. The material sequenced was PBMCs. The V call is TRBV4-3, the J call TRBJ1-2, with TRBD1 identical over 7 bases. The sequence came from a man aged 45-60 years in good health and CMV-seropositive. CDR3 sequence (DNA): TGCGCCAGCAGCCGGTCCCGGACAGGTAACTATGGCTACACCTTC. It specifies CASSRSRTGNYGYTF.